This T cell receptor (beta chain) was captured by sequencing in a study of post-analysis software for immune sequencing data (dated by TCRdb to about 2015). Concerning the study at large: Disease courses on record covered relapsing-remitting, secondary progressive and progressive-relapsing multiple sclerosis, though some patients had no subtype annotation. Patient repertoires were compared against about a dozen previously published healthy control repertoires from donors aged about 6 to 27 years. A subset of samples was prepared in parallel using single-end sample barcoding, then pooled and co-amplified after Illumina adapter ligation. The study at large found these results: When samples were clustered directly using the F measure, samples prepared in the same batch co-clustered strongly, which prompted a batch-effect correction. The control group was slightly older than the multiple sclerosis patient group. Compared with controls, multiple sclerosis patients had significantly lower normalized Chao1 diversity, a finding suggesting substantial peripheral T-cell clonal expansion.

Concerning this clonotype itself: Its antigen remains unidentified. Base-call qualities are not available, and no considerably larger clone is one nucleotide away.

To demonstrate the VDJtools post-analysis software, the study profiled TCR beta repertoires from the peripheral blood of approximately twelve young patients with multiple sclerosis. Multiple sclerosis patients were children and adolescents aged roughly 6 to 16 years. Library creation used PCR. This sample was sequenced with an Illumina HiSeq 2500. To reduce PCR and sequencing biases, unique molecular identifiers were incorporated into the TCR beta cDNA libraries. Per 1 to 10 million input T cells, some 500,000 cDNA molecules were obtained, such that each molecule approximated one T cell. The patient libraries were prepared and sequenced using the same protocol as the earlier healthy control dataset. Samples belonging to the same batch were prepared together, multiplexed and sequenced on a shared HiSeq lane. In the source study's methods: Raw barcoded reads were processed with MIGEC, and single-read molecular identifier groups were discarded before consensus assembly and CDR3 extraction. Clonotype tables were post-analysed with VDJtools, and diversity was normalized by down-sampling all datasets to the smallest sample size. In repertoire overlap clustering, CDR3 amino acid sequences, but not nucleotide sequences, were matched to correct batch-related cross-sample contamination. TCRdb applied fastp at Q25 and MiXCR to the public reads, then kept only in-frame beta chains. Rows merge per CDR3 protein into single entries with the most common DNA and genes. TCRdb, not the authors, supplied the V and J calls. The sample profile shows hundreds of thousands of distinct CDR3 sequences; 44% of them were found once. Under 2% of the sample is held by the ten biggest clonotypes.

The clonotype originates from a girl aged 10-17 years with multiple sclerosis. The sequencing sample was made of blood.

The base sequence is TGTGCCAGCAGTTTAATTAGCGGGAGGTCCTACAATGAGCAGTTCTTC. Protein translation: CASSLISGRSYNEQFF. This chain joins TRBV12-3 or TRBV12-4 to TRBJ2-1, and TRBD2 matches 10 of the central bases. Ends trimmed: V by 2 bases, J by 1 base; bases unmatched to a gene: 2. The CDR3 holds 16 amino acids from the cysteine to the phenylalanine. Of the read, only the CDR3 DNA is kept; its 48 bases are in frame from base 1.